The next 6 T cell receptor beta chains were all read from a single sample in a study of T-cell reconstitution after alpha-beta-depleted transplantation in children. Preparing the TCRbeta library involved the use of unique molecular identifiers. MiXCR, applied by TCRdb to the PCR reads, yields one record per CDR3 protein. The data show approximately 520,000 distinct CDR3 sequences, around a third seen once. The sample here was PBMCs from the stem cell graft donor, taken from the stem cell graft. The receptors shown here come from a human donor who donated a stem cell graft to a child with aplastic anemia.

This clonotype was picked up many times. The CDR3 region is CSASSGSSYEQYV. The CDR3 DNA reads TGCAGTGCTTCGAGCGGGAGCAGCTACGAGCAGTACGTC. This rearrangement joins TRBV20-1 to TRBJ2-7, with 8 nucleotides matching TRBD2. V was clipped by 5 bases and J by 3 bases; unmatched bases: 6. Germline CDR1 DFQATT, CDR2 SNEGSKA (reference sequence). CDR3 length: 13 amino acids.

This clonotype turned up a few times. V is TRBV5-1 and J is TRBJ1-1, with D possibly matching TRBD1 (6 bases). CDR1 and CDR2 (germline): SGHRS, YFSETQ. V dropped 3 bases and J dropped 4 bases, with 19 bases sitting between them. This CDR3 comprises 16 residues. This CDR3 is CASSWGLGGSGTEAFF. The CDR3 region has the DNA TGCGCCAGCAGCTGGGGTTTGGGGGGCTCGGGCACTGAAGCTTTCTTT. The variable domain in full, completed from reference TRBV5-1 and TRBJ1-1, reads KAGVTQTPRYLIKTRGQQVTLSCSPISGHRSVSWYQQTPGQGLQFLFEYFSETQRNKGNFPGRFSGRQFSNSRSEMNVSTLELGDSALYLCASSWGLGGSGTEAFFGQGTRLTVV.

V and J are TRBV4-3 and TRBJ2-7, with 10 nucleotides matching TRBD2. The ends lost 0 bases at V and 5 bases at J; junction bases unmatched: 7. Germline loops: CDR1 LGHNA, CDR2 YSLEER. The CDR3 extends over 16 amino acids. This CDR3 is CASSQEIEREGHEQYF. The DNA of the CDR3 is TGCGCCAGCAGCCAAGAAATCGAGCGGGAGGGCCACGAGCAGTACTTC.

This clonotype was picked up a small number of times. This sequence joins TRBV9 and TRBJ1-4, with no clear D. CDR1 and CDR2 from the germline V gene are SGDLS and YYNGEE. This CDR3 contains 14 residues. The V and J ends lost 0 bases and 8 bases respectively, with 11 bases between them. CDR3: CASSVDRRNEKLFF. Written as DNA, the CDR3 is TGTGCCAGCAGCGTAGACCGAAGAAACGAAAAACTGTTTTTT.

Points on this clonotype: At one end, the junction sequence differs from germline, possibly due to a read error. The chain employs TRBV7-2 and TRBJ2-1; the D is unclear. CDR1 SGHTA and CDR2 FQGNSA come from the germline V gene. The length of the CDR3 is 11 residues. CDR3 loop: CASSLFNDQFF. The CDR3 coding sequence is TGTGCCAGCAGCTTATTCAATGACCAGTTCTTC.

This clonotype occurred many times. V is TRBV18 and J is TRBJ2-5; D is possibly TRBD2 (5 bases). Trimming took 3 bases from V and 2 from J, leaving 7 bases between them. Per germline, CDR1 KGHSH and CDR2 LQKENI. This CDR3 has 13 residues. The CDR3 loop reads CASSPGGQETQYF. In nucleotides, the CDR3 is TGTGCCAGCTCACCGGGCGGGCAAGAGACCCAGTACTTC.